The 23 T cell receptor beta chains presented below share a single source sample, sequenced in a study of T-cell memory formation after mild COVID-19. TCRdb recomputed calls from the 5' RACE reads with MiXCR, one row per CDR3 protein. This sample yields 55,000 to 75,000 distinct CDR3 sequences, of which about a quarter are seen a single time; around 46% belongs to the top ten. Sequencing was performed on PBMCs or a T cell subset sorted from them (not recorded which). These receptors all stem from a man aged 18 to 29 who had mild COVID-19 (a few samples of this study predate the infection). Cell type and time point are not known.

This clonotype was detected only a few times. The genes are TRBV7-8 and TRBJ2-5; 10 nucleotides align to TRBD2. J gave up 4 bases and V 2 bases, and 4 bases lay outside the gene matches. Germline assignment: CDR1 SGHVS and CDR2 FQNEAQ. This CDR3 has 15 residues. The CDR3 region has the DNA TGTGCCAGCAGCTTACAGCGGGGGGGCCGAGAGACCCAGTACTTC. Residues: CASSLQRGGRETQYF. The full variable domain, rest sourced from reference TRBV7-8 and TRBJ2-5, is GAGVSQSPRYKVAKRGQDVALRCDPISGHVSLFWYQQALGQGPEFLTYFQNEAQLDKSGLPSDRFFAERPEGSVSTLKIQRTQQEDSAVYLCASSLQRGGRETQYFGPGTRLLVL.

This chain joins TRBV29-1 and TRBJ2-7, with 7 bases lining up with TRBD1. Germline V gene data show CDR1 as SQVTM and CDR2 as ANQGSEA. CDR3 length: 12 residues. V was pared by 5 bases and J by 2 bases, with 3 bases of the junction left unmatched. The CDR3 reads CSVWTGPYEQYF. The CDR3 bases are TGCAGCGTTTGGACAGGTCCCTACGAGCAGTACTTC.

This clonotype was seen repeatedly, ten times or more. The chain couples TRBV7-9 to TRBJ2-3, with TRBD2 matching over 8 bases. Trimming at V came to 6 bases and at J to 1 base, leaving 12 bases not matched to a gene. Germline V gene data show CDR1 as SEHNR and CDR2 as FQNEAQ (reference sequence). The CDR3 totals 17 residues. CDR3: CASRSGGVFVGTDTQYF. For the CDR3, the DNA is TGTGCCAGCAGGAGCGGGGGAGTCTTTGTCGGCACAGATACGCAGTATTTT.

This chain uses TRBV6-5 with TRBJ1-2; D unclear. Trimming pared 5 bases from V and 7 bases from J, leaving 17 bases between. Germline V lookup: CDR1 MNHEY, CDR2 SVGAGI. The CDR3 extends over 14 amino acids. The CDR3 DNA reads as TGTGCCAGCAGTGTAGACGGAATGGACCCTGGCTACACCTTC. This encodes CASSVDGMDPGYTF.

The chain uses TRBV5-1 and TRBJ2-1, with D perhaps TRBD2 (5 bases). CDR1 and CDR2 (germline): SGHRS, YFSETQ. Between the trimmed V and J ends, which lost 4 bases and 2 bases, there was a span of 16 bases. There are 16 residues in the CDR3. The CDR3 region is CASSEGRGSTYNEQFF. The DNA for the CDR3 is TGCGCCAGCAGCGAGGGCCGCGGGTCCACCTACAATGAGCAGTTCTTC.

This clonotype was counted between two and nine times. The chain has TRBV29-1 and TRBJ2-3; D call uncertain. Germline CDR1 and CDR2: SQVTM and ANQGSEA. V dropped 1 base and J dropped 2 bases, with 7 bases sitting between them. CDR3 length equals 13 residues. The CDR3 region is CSVEGSSTDTQYF. The CDR3 bases are TGCAGCGTTGAAGGCAGTTCCACAGATACGCAGTATTTT.

This clonotype has only a few counts. The chain employs TRBV4-1 and TRBJ1-1, with D unresolved. Germline V lookup: CDR1 MGHRA, CDR2 YSYEKL. The CDR3 totals 16 residues. Trimming pared 0 bases from V and 4 bases from J, leaving 15 bases between. CDR3 sequence reads: CASSQDPSTGITEAFF. The CDR3 DNA follows: TGCGCCAGCAGCCAAGATCCCTCGACTGGGATCACTGAAGCTTTCTTT.

The chain links TRBV27 to TRBJ2-5; 9 nucleotides align to TRBD1. V was clipped by 0 bases and J by 3 bases; unmatched bases: 5. The CDR3 is 16 residues long. Per the germline V gene, CDR1 is MNHEY and CDR2 is SMNVEV (reference sequence). The CDR3: CASSLSYGTGKETQYF. The CDR3 DNA sequence: TGTGCCAGCAGTTTATCGTATGGGACAGGGAAAGAGACCCAGTACTTC.

This clonotype was detected only a few times. The CDR3 DNA is TGCGCCAGCAGCTTGGGTACAGGGGGCCTTTACACAGATACGCAGTATTTT. Protein: CASSLGTGGLYTDTQYF. The V and J genes are TRBV5-1 and TRBJ2-3, with 9 bases aligning to TRBD1. Germline V lookup: CDR1 SGHRS, CDR2 YFSETQ. V lost 0 bases to trimming and J lost 2 bases; unmatched junction nucleotides: 7. The CDR3 spans 17 residues.

V gene TRBV7-6 combines with J gene TRBJ2-5; no clear D. The V and J ends lost 4 bases and 4 bases respectively, with 16 bases between them. CDR3 length: 15 residues. CDR1 and CDR2 (germline): SGHVS, FNYEAQ. This chain's CDR3 is CASSSPGGPGETQYF. For the CDR3, the DNA is TGTGCCAGCAGCTCCCCGGGTGGCCCGGGAGAGACCCAGTACTTC.

This clonotype was seen only a few times. The chain recombines TRBV12-3 or TRBV12-4 with TRBJ2-1, with D possibly matching TRBD2 (5 bases). The CDR3 contains 18 residues. V was cut by 3 bases and J by 0 bases, with 18 bases left in between. Written as DNA, the CDR3 is TGTGCCAGCAGTTTCGGGTCGAGGGCCTTTGGCTCCTACAATGAGCAGTTCTTC. Its protein product is CASSFGSRAFGSYNEQFF.

Here the CDR3 reads CASSLASSGPSSYNEQFF. The CDR3 region has the DNA TGCGCCAGCAGCTTGGCCAGTTCGGGGCCCTCCTCCTACAATGAGCAGTTCTTC. The chain uses TRBV5-1 and TRBJ2-1; either TRBD1 or TRBD2 may supply D (5 bases each). The V and J ends lost 0 bases and 0 bases respectively, with 16 bases between them. The length of the CDR3 is 18 residues. The germline V gene encodes CDR1 SGHRS and CDR2 YFSETQ.

A few counts support this clonotype. The chain couples TRBV9 to TRBJ2-1, with 8 bases fitting TRBD2. CDR3 size: 16 residues. CDR1 and CDR2 (germline): SGDLS, YYNGEE. V shed 3 bases and J 1 base; nucleotides not matched to a gene: 6. CDR3 loop: CASSARGGVSYNEQFF. DNA for the CDR3: TGTGCCAGCAGCGCCCGGGGGGGTGTATCCTACAATGAGCAGTTCTTC.

In its sample, this clonotype was seen a few times. The chain has TRBV29-1 and TRBJ2-3; the D gene is possibly TRBD2 (6 bases). There are 14 residues in the CDR3. V was trimmed by 6 bases and J by 4 bases, leaving 17 bases between them. Germline V gene lookup returns CDR1 SQVTM and CDR2 ANQGSEA. The CDR3 loop is CSVVLALLADTQYF. The CDR3 DNA reads as TGCAGCGTAGTACTAGCCCTCCTGGCAGATACGCAGTATTTT.

The chain is built from TRBV27 and TRBJ1-6; 7 nucleotides line up with TRBD1. The CDR3 spans 15 residues. Germline V gene lookup returns CDR1 MNHEY and CDR2 SMNVEV (reference sequence). With 6 bases clipped from V and 6 bases from J, the junction kept 8 bases outside the gene matches. The CDR3 loop reads CASRAIGTANSPLHF. The CDR3 nucleotides read TGTGCCAGCAGGGCCATCGGGACAGCTAATTCACCCCTCCACTTT.

On this clonotype itself: Mismatch with germline at one junction end may stem from a read error. The V gene is TRBV5-6, the J gene TRBJ2-7; D gene ambiguous. The CDR3 totals 12 residues. Germline V gene data show CDR1 as SGHDT and CDR2 as YYEEEE. The CDR3 region has the DNA TGTGCCAGCAGCTTGTGGCCCTATGAGCAGTACTTC. Its protein is CASSLWPYEQYF.

This clonotype was counted a few times. The CDR3 here is CASSTHGTGKDGYTF. The CDR3 nucleotides read TGTGCCAGCAGCACCCACGGGACAGGGAAAGATGGCTACACCTTC. The rearrangement uses TRBV7-9 and TRBJ1-2, with 9 bases identical to TRBD1. V gave up 5 bases and J gave up 6 bases; unmatched junction bases: 10. Germline V gives CDR1 SEHNR, CDR2 FQNEAQ (reference sequence). This CDR3 comprises 15 residues.

V gene TRBV4-1 combines with J gene TRBJ2-5; TRBD1 matches at 7 bases. V lost 0 bases, J lost 5 bases, and 3 bases stayed unmatched. The CDR3 consists of 14 residues. Germline assignment: CDR1 MGHRA and CDR2 YSYEKL. In nucleotides, the CDR3 is TGCGCCAGCAGCCAAGAGACAGGGACGGAGACCCAGTACTTC. Amino acid sequence: CASSQETGTETQYF.

CDR3 region: CASSLGGPLTEAFF. In nucleotides, the CDR3 is TGTGCCAGCAGCTTAGGGGGACCTTTAACTGAAGCTTTCTTT. V and J are TRBV7-2 and TRBJ1-1, with a weak D call TRBD1 (5 bases). CDR1 SGHTA and CDR2 FQGNSA come from the germline V gene. With 1 base removed from V and 5 bases from J, the gap between germline ends came to 11 bases. This CDR3 is 14 amino acids long.

A single count supports this clonotype. The V gene is TRBV5-5, the J gene TRBJ2-7; D possibly corresponds to TRBD1 (6 bases). The V end lost 6 bases, the J end lost 3 bases, and 7 bases lay between the germline ends. The germline CDR1 and CDR2 sequences are SGHKS and YYEKEE (reference sequence). CDR3 length: 11 residues. In DNA form, the CDR3 reads TGTGCCAGCAAACAGGGCTACGAGCAGTACGTC. Its protein is CASKQGYEQYV.

The chain joins TRBV19 to TRBJ2-1; D is tentatively TRBD1 or TRBD2 (5 bases each). Germline CDR1 and CDR2: LNHDA and SQIVND (reference sequence). V was cut by 1 base and J by 6 bases, with 13 bases left in between. The CDR3 has 15 residues. In DNA, the CDR3 is TGTGCCAGTAGTATAGGCCACTTGGGACGCAATGAGCAGTTCTTC. As protein: CASSIGHLGRNEQFF.

This clonotype was found a few times. This sequence joins TRBV7-3 and TRBJ2-3, with D uncertain. V was cut by 1 base and J by 4 bases, with 6 bases left in between. The CDR3 spans 13 residues. Germline lookup yields CDR1 SGHTA and CDR2 FQGTGA. The DNA of the CDR3 is TGTGCCAGCAGCTTAAACTCCGCAGATACGCAGTATTTT. Translation gives CASSLNSADTQYF. Variable domain in full (rest from reference TRBV7-3 and TRBJ2-3): GAGVSQTPSNKVTEKGKYVELRCDPISGHTALYWYRQSLGQGPEFLIYFQGTGAADDSGLPNDRFFAVRPEGSVSTLKIQRTERGDSAVYLCASSLNSADTQYFGPGTRLTVL.

The gene calls are TRBV4-1 and TRBJ1-6; unclear D gene. This CDR3 has 17 amino acids. The germline CDR1 and CDR2 sequences are MGHRA and YSYEKL. Trimming took off 4 bases at V and 9 bases at J, with 22 bases between the two ends. The CDR3 loop is CASSPAHQSSDASPLHF. The CDR3 bases are TGCGCCAGCAGCCCGGCCCATCAGTCCTCCGACGCTTCACCCCTCCACTTT.